This T cell receptor (beta chain) is drawn from a study of neurological immune-mediated disorders. Study-wide findings and caveats: None of the CDR3 amino acid sequences of expanded clones recurred across subjects, suggesting private repertoires in all groups.

CDR1 is LGHDT and CDR2 is YNNKEL in the germline V gene (reference sequence). V gave up 5 bases and J gave up 1 base; unmatched junction bases: 1. This CDR3 region has 13 residues. The cDNA was produced through 5'RACE with 10-nucleotide random UMIs. A single run covered 15-18 subjects with over 160 million TCR-beta sequences. Via MiXCR, TCRdb re-called the 5' RACE reads, giving one row per CDR3 protein. The sample shows tens of thousands of distinct CDR3 sequences, around 3.7% of them seen only once. This clonotype appeared many times. Its antigen is unidentified. The rearrangement uses TRBV3-1 and TRBJ1-1; TRBD1 matches 7 bases. The TCR originated in a man aged 40-55 years with multiple sclerosis. Sequenced input: PBMCs. CDR3 sequence (DNA): TGTGCCAGCAGCGGGACAGAGAACACTGAAGCTTTCTTT. Amino acid sequence: CASSGTENTEAFF.